What follows describes a single T cell receptor beta chain. The age range of participants was 18 to 89 years, with residence in more than 20 US areas. Donors were grouped by their self-reported clinical history. This sample is drawn from a study of blood T cell repertoires in COVID-19. Across the whole study: Donors in the United States, Italy and Spain gave samples during acute or convalescent COVID-19.

The CDR3 extends over 20 amino acids. V dropped 3 bases and J dropped 5 bases, with 31 bases sitting between them. Looked up from germline, CDR1 is MNHEY and CDR2 is SVGEGT. Using immunoSEQ multiplex PCR, the repertoire was profiled, and TCRdb retains in-frame clones only, with some absent. The table lists about 400,000 clones, about 90% of them singletons. Sequenced input: PBMCs or T cells enriched from blood (not recorded which). The rearrangement uses TRBV6-2 or TRBV6-3 and TRBJ1-2, with TRBD1 as a possible D gene (6 bases). The clonotype originates from a woman aged 30 to 39 who had recovered from COVID-19. As DNA, the CDR3 is TGTGCCAGCAGTTATGGGCAGGGGTCTCCGATACTTGATAAACAATATGGCTACACCTTC. This translates into CASSYGQGSPILDKQYGYTF.